One sample yielded the 28 T cell receptor beta chains listed below, sequenced in a study of blood T cell repertoires in COVID-19. Using immunoSEQ multiplex PCR, the repertoire was profiled, and TCRdb retains in-frame clones only, with some absent. The sample consists of about 210,000 clones, around four fifths of them appearing once. Sequenced material: peripheral blood. The receptors originated from a woman aged 45-65 years with acute or convalescent COVID-19.

The chain joins TRBV19 to TRBJ1-4; 7 nucleotides match TRBD1. Germline trimming cut 6 bases from V and 2 bases from J; bases unmatched to any gene: 3. In germline, CDR1 is LNHDA, CDR2 SQIVND (reference sequence). The CDR3 extends over 14 amino acids. CDR3 protein: CASSTTGTNEKLFF. The CDR3 DNA reads TGTGCCAGTAGCACGACAGGGACTAATGAAAAACTGTTTTTT.

In the case of this clone: Other DNA sequences in the sample encode the same CDR3. V usage is TRBV20-1 and J usage is TRBJ2-3, with D perhaps TRBD2 (5 bases). Trimming left V 5 bases short and J 6 bases short, with 9 bases between. Germline V gene sequence: CDR1 DFQATT, CDR2 SNEGSKA (reference sequence). CDR3 length equals 11 residues. CDR3 sequence: CSASGEDTQYF. In nucleotides, the CDR3 is TGCAGTGCTTCCGGGGAGGATACGCAGTATTTT.

The chain has TRBV2 and TRBJ1-2, with D unclear. The V gene's germline CDR1 is SNHLY and CDR2 FYNNEI. The V end lost 6 bases, the J end lost 6 bases, and 11 bases lay between the germline ends. The CDR3 has 12 residues. The CDR3 DNA is TGTGCCAGCAGATACAGTACCGATGGCTACACCTTC. Its translation is CASRYSTDGYTF. The full variable domain, rest sourced from reference TRBV2 and TRBJ1-2, is EPEVTQTPSHQVTQMGQEVILRCVPISNHLYFYWYRQILGQKVEFLVSFYNNEISEKSEIFDDQFSVERPDGSNFTLKIRSTKLEDSAMYFCASRYSTDGYTFGSGTRLTVV.

The chain couples TRBV5-1 to TRBJ2-3, with 7 bases lining up with TRBD1. Germline trimming cut 3 bases from V and 2 bases from J; bases unmatched to any gene: 6. The CDR3 is made up of 15 amino acids. Looked up from germline, CDR1 is SGHRS and CDR2 is YFSETQ. DNA for the CDR3: TGCGCCAGCAGCTCCCGACAGGGTGACACAGATACGCAGTATTTT. Its protein is CASSSRQGDTDTQYF.

This clone was counted between two and nine times. The chain joins TRBV4-1 to TRBJ1-4; 12 bases fit TRBD1. CDR3 size: 16 residues. The trim removed 0 bases at V and 8 bases at J, leaving 4 bases unmatched. Germline values: CDR1 MGHRA, CDR2 YSYEKL. CDR3 nucleotides: TGCGCCAGCAGCCAAGATCAGGGACAGGGGGCCGAAAAACTGTTTTTT. Translating it yields CASSQDQGQGAEKLFF.

This clone was observed once. CDR3 DNA: TGTGCCAGCAGCGACAGGGGACGGGGGACCTACGAGCAGTACTTC. Amino acids: CASSDRGRGTYEQYF. The rearrangement links TRBV3-1 (or the pseudogene TRBV3-2) to TRBJ2-7, with 8 bases lining up with TRBD1. V dropped 5 bases and J dropped 2; count of bases not matched to a gene: 8. The CDR3 totals 15 residues. CDR1 is LGHDT, CDR2 YNNKEL, per germline (reference sequence).

The chain couples TRBV5-4 to TRBJ2-5, with 10 bases that match TRBD2. This CDR3 is 15 amino acids long. V trimming: 5 bases; J trimming: 4 bases; junction bases outside the gene matches: 8. CDR1 and CDR2 (germline): SGHNT, YYREEE (reference sequence). The CDR3 here is CASSSQREGLETQYF. The CDR3 DNA reads TGTGCCAGCAGTTCTCAGCGGGAGGGCCTAGAGACCCAGTACTTC.

There are a few counts of this clone. The rearrangement uses TRBV5-1 and TRBJ2-1, with 7 bases fitting TRBD2. The CDR3 sequence is 14 residues long. Per the germline V gene, CDR1 is SGHRS and CDR2 is YFSETQ. The ends lost 5 bases at V and 4 bases at J; junction bases unmatched: 6. This CDR3 reads CASRASGIYNEQFF. DNA of the CDR3: TGCGCCAGCAGAGCTAGCGGAATTTACAATGAGCAGTTCTTC.

This clone was seen more than once but under ten times. J is TRBJ2-7 and V is TRBV2, with TRBD2 as a possible D gene (6 bases). There are 15 residues in the CDR3. Trimming took 6 bases from V and 2 from J, leaving 17 bases between them. Germline V lookup: CDR1 SNHLY, CDR2 FYNNEI. CDR3 in amino acids: CASSPGEASAYEQYF. The CDR3 DNA reads TGTGCCAGCAGCCCCGGAGAGGCTAGCGCCTACGAGCAGTACTTC.

In its sample, this clone was seen once. J is TRBJ2-1 and V is TRBV24-1; 7 bases line up with TRBD2. CDR1 and CDR2 (germline): KGHDR, SFDVKD. Trimming at V came to 5 bases and at J to 1 base, leaving 4 bases not matched to a gene. The CDR3 runs to 15 residues. CDR3 in DNA: TGTGCCACCAGTGCCGGGGGGTGGTCCTACAATGAGCAGTTCTTC. It is translated as CATSAGGWSYNEQFF.

The rearrangement links TRBV6-5 to TRBJ2-1; D is undetermined. The CDR3 is 13 residues long. Looked up from germline, CDR1 is MNHEY and CDR2 is SVGAGI. Trimming pared 4 bases from V and 7 bases from J, leaving 11 bases between. The CDR3 nucleotides are TGTGCCAGCAGTTCAGGCCCGACGAATGAGCAGTTCTTC. Residues: CASSSGPTNEQFF.

The rearrangement joins TRBV9 to TRBJ2-1, with TRBD2 matching 8 bases. J was trimmed by 5 bases and V by 2 bases; bases with no gene match: 6. Germline V CDR1 and CDR2: SGDLS, YYNGEE. The CDR3 is 15 residues long. Written as DNA, the CDR3 is TGTGCCAGCAGCGTTCTCGGGAGGGCCGACAATGAGCAGTTCTTC. It specifies CASSVLGRADNEQFF.

This chain joins TRBV5-6 and TRBJ2-7; 7 positions match TRBD1. The germline gives CDR1 SGHDT, CDR2 YYEEEE. Trimming took 6 bases from V and 6 from J; bases not matched to a gene: 9. The CDR3 has 13 residues. DNA for the CDR3: TGTGCCAGCACCCCCACAGGGGTGGTCGAGCAGTACTTC. This encodes CASTPTGVVEQYF.

V is TRBV24-1 and J is TRBJ2-7; perhaps TRBD1 as D (6 bases). Germline CDR1 and CDR2: KGHDR and SFDVKD. Trimming shortened V by 3 bases and J by 2 bases, and 10 bases separated the two germline ends. CDR3 length: 14 amino acids. DNA for the CDR3: TGTGCCACCAGTGATAGGGACACCACCTACGAGCAGTACTTC. As protein: CATSDRDTTYEQYF.

The rearrangement links TRBV10-3 to TRBJ2-7, with D possibly being TRBD1 (6 bases). The CDR3 extends over 13 amino acids. The V and J ends lost 7 bases and 2 bases respectively, with 12 bases between them. From germline, CDR1 is ENHRY and CDR2 SYGVKD. The CDR3: CAIMGAPTYEQYF. CDR3 DNA: TGTGCCATCATGGGGGCGCCAACCTACGAGCAGTACTTC.

The V call is TRBV25-1, the J call TRBJ2-3, with a possible D match to TRBD1 (6 bases). Trimming took 5 bases from V and 4 from J, leaving 10 bases between them. This CDR3 region has 13 residues. The V gene's germline CDR1 is MGHDK and CDR2 SYGVNS. The CDR3 here is CASSLGGSDTQYF. The CDR3 nucleotides are TGTGCCAGCAGTCTAGGGGGATCAGATACGCAGTATTTT.

The chain recombines TRBV5-1 with TRBJ1-5; D remains unclear. The CDR3 extends over 13 amino acids. The V end was cut by 2 bases, the J end by 6 bases, with 9 bases between. CDR1 is SGHRS and CDR2 is YFSETQ in the germline V gene. The CDR3 DNA is TGCGCCAGCAGCTTCCAGACGGGTCAGCCCCAGCATTTT. Its translation: CASSFQTGQPQHF.

The CDR3 sequence is CASSDRGSGEQYF. The CDR3 DNA follows: TGTGCCAGCAGTGACAGGGGGAGTGGCGAGCAGTACTTC. This chain uses TRBV2 with TRBJ2-7, with 7 bases fitting TRBD1. CDR3 length: 13 amino acids. Germline assignment: CDR1 SNHLY and CDR2 FYNNEI. With V trimmed by 3 bases and J by 6 bases, 5 bases remained unmatched.

V and J are TRBV28 and TRBJ2-7; the D gene is possibly TRBD1 (5 bases). Germline V lookup: CDR1 MDHEN, CDR2 SYDVKM. The V gene lost 3 bases and the J gene lost 6 bases, with 12 bases spanning the gap. The CDR3 consists of 13 residues. CDR3 sequence: CASSLQQGVEQYF. The CDR3 bases are TGTGCCAGCAGTTTGCAGCAGGGTGTCGAGCAGTACTTC.

The CDR3, as DNA: TGTGCCAGCAGCCAAACGGGGAGGTTCAGGGCCTCTGGGGCCAACGTCCTGACTTTC. Encoded protein: CASSQTGRFRASGANVLTF. The chain carries TRBV4-2 and TRBJ2-6, with D perhaps matching TRBD2 (6 bases). Trimming removed 2 bases at V and 0 bases at J, with 17 bases between. CDR3 length: 19 amino acids. Per the germline V gene, CDR1 is LGHNA and CDR2 is YNFKEQ.

The chain links TRBV5-4 to TRBJ2-7; D is possibly TRBD2 (6 bases). The V and J ends lost 2 bases and 6 bases respectively, with 9 bases between them. CDR3 length: 12 residues. CDR1 and CDR2 (germline): SGHNT, YYREEE (reference sequence). CDR3 DNA sequence: TGTGCCAGCAGCTTTCTAGCGTCCGAGCAGTACTTC. Protein product: CASSFLASEQYF.

This chain connects TRBV5-4 to TRBJ1-4; D remains ambiguous. Trimming removed 0 bases at V and 2 bases at J, with 8 bases between. CDR3 length equals 15 residues. Looked up from germline, CDR1 is SGHNT and CDR2 is YYREEE (reference sequence). CDR3 region: CASSLVGGTNEKLFF. The CDR3 DNA reads TGTGCCAGCAGCTTGGTGGGAGGGACTAATGAAAAACTGTTTTTT.

This clone has just one count. The chain uses TRBV19 and TRBJ2-3; D remains ambiguous. Germline CDR1 is LNHDA and CDR2 is SQIVND (reference sequence). This CDR3 contains 16 residues. V gave up 2 bases and J gave up 1 base, with 13 bases separating them. In nucleotides, the CDR3 is TGTGCCAGTAGTATACCCGGCGGCGCCGGCACAGATACGCAGTATTTT. This gives the protein CASSIPGGAGTDTQYF.

This chain's CDR3 is CSARDIYEQYF. The DNA for the CDR3 is TGCAGTGCCAGGGACATCTACGAGCAGTACTTC. This chain connects TRBV20-1 to TRBJ2-7; TRBD1 might be the D (6 bases). The CDR3 runs 11 residues. With 6 bases removed from V and 3 bases from J, the gap between germline ends came to 9 bases. In germline, CDR1 is DFQATT, CDR2 SNEGSKA (reference sequence).

This sequence joins TRBV19 and TRBJ1-6; no clear D gene. Germline CDR1 and CDR2: LNHDA and SQIVND (reference sequence). The CDR3 covers 14 residues. Trimming removed 7 bases at V and 4 bases at J, with 11 bases between. The DNA of the CDR3 is TGTGCCAGTAATTTCGGGGAATATAATTCACCCCTCCACTTT. This codes for CASNFGEYNSPLHF.

The genes are TRBV5-1 and TRBJ2-3; 7 positions agree with TRBD2. Germline CDR1 is SGHRS and CDR2 is YFSETQ. This CDR3 comprises 17 residues. Trimming took 0 bases from V and 3 from J; bases not matched to a gene: 10. In DNA, the CDR3 is TGCGCCAGCAGCTTGGCCTGGGTGGGAGGGCCAACAGATACGCAGTATTTT. Translated: CASSLAWVGGPTDTQYF.

The chain joins TRBV29-1 to TRBJ2-7, with 15 bases matching TRBD2. The V gene end was trimmed by 7 bases and the J gene end by 3 bases; junction bases not matched to a gene: 16. The CDR3 has 18 amino acids. Germline CDR1 reads SQVTM; CDR2 reads ANQGSEA. The CDR3 is CSAAIGTSGRSLGYEQYF. CDR3 DNA: TGCAGCGCCGCCATAGGGACTAGCGGGAGGAGTTTGGGCTACGAGCAGTACTTC.

This clone was detected only once. This sequence joins TRBV6-6 and TRBJ1-2, with 7 bases matching TRBD1. The CDR3 is 13 residues long. J lost 5 bases, V lost 2 bases, and 2 bases had no gene match. Per the germline V gene, CDR1 is MNHNY and CDR2 is SVGAGI (reference sequence). The CDR3 loop is CASSYGQVYGYTF. The CDR3 coding sequence is TGTGCCAGCAGTTACGGACAGGTATATGGCTACACCTTC.